Following are 7 T cell receptor beta chains from one sample sequenced in a study of CDR3 diversity in severe acne. TCRdb reprocessed the PCR reads with MiXCR, giving one entry per CDR3 protein. The sample yields approximately 90,000 distinct CDR3 sequences, roughly half seen once. Sequencing was carried out using blood. The source of these receptors is a male donor in good health, serving as a control.

By sample share, this clonotype is medium-sized (0.01 to 0.1%). The chain recombines TRBV14 with TRBJ1-2; TRBD1 might be the D (6 bases). V lost 0 bases to trimming and J lost 8 bases, with 16 bases between them. The CDR3 runs to 15 residues. Germline V gene sequence: CDR1 SGHDN, CDR2 FVKESK. CDR3 amino acids: CASSQDMEGGDGYTF. As DNA, the CDR3 is TGTGCCAGCAGCCAAGATATGGAGGGGGGGGACGGCTACACCTTC. The full variable domain, with the rest looked up from reference TRBV14 and TRBJ1-2, is EAGVTQFPSHSVIEKGQTVTLRCDPISGHDNLYWYRRVMGKEIKFLLHFVKESKQDESGMPNNRFLAERTGGTYSTLKVQPAELEDSGVYFCASSQDMEGGDGYTFGSGTRLTVV.

To note about this clonotype: A much larger clone sits a single nucleotide away, making a read error possible. This chain's CDR3 is CASSFGGAHNEQFF. The CDR3 nucleotides are TGTGCCAGCAGCTTTGGGGGGGCCCACAATGAGCAGTTCTTC. The V gene is TRBV7-2, the J gene TRBJ2-1; perhaps TRBD2 as D (7 bases). The CDR3 length is 14 residues. V shed 3 bases and J shed 5 bases, with 11 bases lying between them. Germline V CDR1 and CDR2: SGHTA, FQGNSA.

Only one count was recorded for this clonotype. A much larger clone differs from this one at a single base, so this may be a read error. Here the CDR3 omits its conserved ending phenylalanine or tryptophan, so a read error is the likely source. This rearrangement joins TRBV11-2 to TRBJ2-1, with D perhaps matching TRBD2 (6 bases). Looked up from germline, CDR1 is SGHAT and CDR2 is FQNNGV. The CDR3 covers 14 residues. Trimming removed 5 bases at V and 3 bases at J, with 11 bases between. As DNA, the CDR3 is TGTGCCAGCAGCATCGCGGGACTCTACAATGAGCAGTTCTCC. This sequence encodes CASSIAGLYNEQFS.

With respect to this clonotype: A read error may be the cause here, since a much bigger clone is one base away. J is TRBJ2-7 and V is TRBV13, with D possibly matching TRBD2 (5 bases). Germline CDR1 PRHDT, CDR2 FYEKMQ (reference sequence). This CDR3 contains 16 residues. This chain's CDR3 is CASSSKADGLLYEQHF. Written as DNA, the CDR3 is TGTGCCAGCAGCTCAAAAGCGGACGGACTTTTGTACGAGCAGCACTTC.

This clonotype was observed a handful of times. The rearrangement joins TRBV9 to TRBJ1-1; D unclear. The CDR3 loop spans 14 amino acids. V dropped 0 bases and J dropped 3 bases, with 9 bases sitting between them. The germline V gene encodes CDR1 SGDLS and CDR2 YYNGEE. Here the CDR3 DNA reads TGTGCCAGCAGCGTAGGCCCAGGTGACACTGAAGCTTTCTTT. Translation: CASSVGPGDTEAFF.

V usage is TRBV20-1 and J usage is TRBJ2-3; D might be TRBD1 (5 bases). Deletions cut 4 bases from V and 6 bases from J, with 11 bases between. This CDR3 is 12 amino acids long. Per germline, CDR1 DFQATT and CDR2 SNEGSKA (reference sequence). CDR3 sequence (DNA): TGCAGTGCTATAGGGGTAGGGGATACGCAGTATTTT. Its protein is CSAIGVGDTQYF.

J is TRBJ2-7 and V is TRBV25-1; D possibly matches TRBD1 or TRBD2 (5 bases each). Per germline, CDR1 MGHDK and CDR2 SYGVNS. The CDR3 contains 15 residues. V was shortened by 1 base and J by 2 bases, with 12 bases between the two germline ends. CDR3 in amino acids: CASSESPGRTYEQYF. As DNA, the CDR3 is TGTGCCAGCAGTGAATCCCCGGGACGAACCTACGAGCAGTACTTC.